This T cell receptor (beta chain) was sequenced during a study of CD8 T cell repertoires and HIV-1 epitope variants (TCRdb year 2020). For the study in its entirety: T cells were stimulated in separate culture wells with each of twenty-five peptides representing autologous and known Gag and Nef epitope variants. A CMV, EBV and flu peptide pool, the Ebola AY9 epitope as negative control, and a no-peptide well were included as control conditions. T cells were enriched using the EasySep Human T Cell Enrichment Kit and then co-cultured with an equal number of autologous T cell-negative cells acting as antigen-presenting cells. A total of around 80 T cell cultures were run, with each culture condition done in triplicate except for one peptide, which was done in duplicate. An aliquot of 1M T cells was set aside as an uncultured baseline condition, separate from the 80 or so T cell cultures. For approximately 11 days the cultures were kept in IMDM with gentamicin, and on days 3 and 7 half of the media was changed with IL-2, IL-7 and IL-15 added. Tested epitopes included three Gag epitope families and Nef HW9 and YT9. Here is what the overall study found, with its caveats: Five or six clonotypes recognized the Nef KF9 family and one the HW9 family, with no responses to the TAALDMSHF plasma variant. About ten antigen-specific TCR beta clonotypes were identified, of which about six appeared to be cross-reactive for autologous or known escape epitope variants. The assay identified only TCR beta chains and indicated proliferation in response to antigen, without indicating T cell function or cytokine profile.

The EasySep Human CD8+ T Cell Enrichment Kit was used on day 10 to isolate CD8+ T cells from every culture. The CDR3 starts with the cysteine, ends with the phenylalanine, and has 13 residues. Here the CDR3 DNA is all that survives: 39 bases in frame from base 1. Unmatched junction bases come to 3, with V trimmed by 2 bases and J by 5 bases. CDR1 and CDR2 are drawn from the germline V gene: MNHEY, SVGAGI. A word on this clone: The antigen this receptor binds is unknown. Per-nucleotide qualities are absent, and no much larger clonotype sits a single base away.

Sequencing of TCR beta CDR3 regions was done on the immunoSEQ platform at survey depth. The QIAamp DNA micro kit was used to extract genomic DNA from every cultured and uncultured CD8+ T cell population. The authors processed their data as follows. Samples with under 5,000 productive reads were excluded, and this exclusion removed about 6.5% of the roughly 80 HIV peptide-stimulated cultures. Sequences were trimmed to CDR3 by a MANAFEST web app, and nonproductive sequences, CDR3s under 5 amino acids, and sequences not starting with C or ending with F/W were removed. To count as antigen-specific, a clonotype had to be expanded in at least 2 of 3 replicates compared with the no-peptide control at FDR 0.01, and only within one epitope family. A frequency at least fivefold higher than in wells stimulated with peptides from other epitope families was additionally required for specific clonotypes. Sourced from immuneACCESS, this table was stored by TCRdb with only in-frame sequences that have V and J called. A share of the clones is absent; for the studies checked, an unresolved V gene accounts for under half, and the remainder has no known explanation. V, J and clone size are those of that table, while D and trimming were read from the DNA. The sample contains over 4,000 clones, about 62% of them found a single time. The top ten clonotypes cover around 45% of the sample.

Sequencing was performed on cultured CD8+ T cells derived from PBMCs. The chain was built from TRBV6-5 and TRBJ2-7; TRBD1 fits 7 bases in the junction. The TCR sequence derives from a male donor with HIV. The CDR3: CASSYQGVNEQYF. DNA sequence: TGTGCCAGCAGTTACCAGGGGGTGAACGAGCAGTACTTC.